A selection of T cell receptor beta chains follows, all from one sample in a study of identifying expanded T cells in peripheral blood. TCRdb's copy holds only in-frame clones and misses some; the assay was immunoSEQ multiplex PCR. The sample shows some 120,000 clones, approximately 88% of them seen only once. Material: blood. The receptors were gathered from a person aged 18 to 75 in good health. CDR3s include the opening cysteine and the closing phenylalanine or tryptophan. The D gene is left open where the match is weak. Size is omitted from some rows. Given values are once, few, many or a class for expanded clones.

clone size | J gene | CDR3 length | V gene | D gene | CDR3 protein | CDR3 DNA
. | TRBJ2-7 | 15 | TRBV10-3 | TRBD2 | CAISESGTSFREQYF | TGTGCCATCAGTGAGTCTGGGACTAGTTTCCGCGAGCAGTACTTC
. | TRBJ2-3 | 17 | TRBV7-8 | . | CASSFLTASFLTDTQYF | TGTGCCAGCAGCTTCCTGACAGCCTCCTTCCTCACAGATACGCAGTATTTT
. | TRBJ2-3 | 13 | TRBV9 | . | CATSSGGADTQYF | TGTGCCACCTCCTCCGGGGGAGCAGATACGCAGTATTTT
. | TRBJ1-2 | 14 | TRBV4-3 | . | CASSADSVDAGYTF | TGCGCCAGCAGCGCGGATTCGGTAGATGCTGGCTACACCTTC
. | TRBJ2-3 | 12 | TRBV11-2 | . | CASSFQGDTQYF | TGTGCCAGCAGCTTCCAGGGAGATACGCAGTATTTT
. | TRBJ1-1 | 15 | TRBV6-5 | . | CASTASGWSGTEAFF | TGTGCCAGCACCGCGTCGGGGTGGTCAGGCACTGAAGCTTTCTTT
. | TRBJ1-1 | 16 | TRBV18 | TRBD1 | CASSPDPDRGHPQAFF | TGTGCCAGCTCACCCGACCCGGACAGGGGACACCCCCAAGCTTTCTTT
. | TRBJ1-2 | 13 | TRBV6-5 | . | CASSYSTGYGYTF | TGTGCCAGCAGTTACTCGACAGGCTATGGCTACACCTTC
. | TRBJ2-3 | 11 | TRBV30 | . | CAWRIRDTQYF | TGTGCCTGGAGGATAAGAGATACGCAGTATTTT
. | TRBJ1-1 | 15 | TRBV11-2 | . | CASSFSTILNTEAFF | TGTGCCAGCAGCTTTTCCACGATATTGAACACTGAAGCTTTCTTT
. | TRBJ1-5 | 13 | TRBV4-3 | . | CASSQEQGEPQHF | TGCGCCAGCAGCCAAGAGCAAGGGGAGCCCCAGCATTTT
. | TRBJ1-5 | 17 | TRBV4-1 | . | CASSQDASGASNQPQHF | TGCGCCAGCAGCCAAGATGCCTCAGGGGCGTCCAATCAGCCCCAGCATTTT
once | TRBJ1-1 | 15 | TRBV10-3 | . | CAISEYGGGNTEAFF | TGTGCCATCAGTGAGTACGGAGGGGGGAACACTGAAGCTTTCTTT
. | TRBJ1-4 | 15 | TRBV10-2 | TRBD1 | CASRAGGARTGKLFF | TGCGCCAGCAGAGCAGGGGGGGCCAGGACGGGAAAACTGTTTTTT
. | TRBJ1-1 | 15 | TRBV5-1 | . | CASSGTWTGNTEAFF | TGCGCCAGCAGCGGAACTTGGACGGGGAACACTGAAGCTTTCTTT
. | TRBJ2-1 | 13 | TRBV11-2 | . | CASSLESYNEQFF | TGTGCCAGCAGCTTAGAAAGTTACAATGAGCAGTTCTTC
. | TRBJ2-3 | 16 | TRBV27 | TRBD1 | CASSLTSGQATDTQYF | TGTGCCAGCAGTTTAACCTCCGGACAGGCCACAGATACGCAGTATTTT
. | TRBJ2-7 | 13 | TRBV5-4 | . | CASSHDSFREQYF | TGTGCCAGCAGCCATGACAGCTTTCGGGAGCAGTACTTC
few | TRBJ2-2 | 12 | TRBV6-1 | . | CASSANTGELFF | TGTGCCAGCAGCGCAAACACCGGGGAGCTGTTTTTT
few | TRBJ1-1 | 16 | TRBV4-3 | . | CASSQKQGLGSTEAFF | TGCGCCAGCAGCCAAAAACAGGGACTCGGTAGCACTGAAGCTTTCTTT
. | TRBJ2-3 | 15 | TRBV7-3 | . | CASSLSPSSVDTQYF | TGTGCCAGCAGCTTATCCCCTAGTAGCGTAGATACGCAGTATTTT
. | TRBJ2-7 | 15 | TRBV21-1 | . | CASSKMWQEFYEQYF | TGTGCCAGCAGCAAAATGTGGCAGGAATTCTACGAGCAGTACTTC
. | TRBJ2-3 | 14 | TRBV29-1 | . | CSVEDRLLADTQYF | TGCAGCGTTGAGGACAGATTATTGGCAGATACGCAGTATTTT
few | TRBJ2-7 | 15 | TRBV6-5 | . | CASSYTSDRAYEQYF | TGTGCCAGCAGTTACACTAGCGACAGGGCATACGAGCAGTACTTC
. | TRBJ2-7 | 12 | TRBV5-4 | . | CAWEEPTYEQYF | TGTGCCTGGGAGGAGCCGACCTACGAGCAGTACTTC
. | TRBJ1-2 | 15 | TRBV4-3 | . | CASSQDLSDAGGYTF | TGCGCCAGCAGCCAAGATCTGAGTGACGCGGGGGGCTACACCTTC